The 9 T cell receptor beta chains reported below all come from one sample, sequenced in a study of CD4 T cells in relation to SARS-CoV-2 and coronaviruses (dated by TCRdb to about 2021). CD4+ T cells from unexposed donors were collected before the COVID-19 pandemic (2011-2018). Following 10 days of culture, the EasySep CD4+ T cell isolation kit was used to isolate CD4+ T cells. For these TCRs, the target antigens are not known. Library preparation used the immunoSEQ multiplex PCR assay. The table was pulled from immuneACCESS by TCRdb, which kept in-frame rearrangements only. Such tables lose some clones; where checked, under half of the loss comes from unresolved V genes, and the rest has no known cause. This sample lists 22,000 or so clones; approximately 72% were detected once. Roughly 20% of the sample rests with the top ten. What was sequenced was CD4+ T cells from PBMCs, cultured in vitro. These TCRs come from a human donor in good health.

In its sample, this clone was seen once. The rearrangement uses TRBV19 and TRBJ1-5, with 7 bases fitting TRBD1. The trim removed 6 bases at V and 2 bases at J, leaving 10 bases unmatched. The CDR3 contains 16 residues. The germline gives CDR1 LNHDA, CDR2 SQIVND (reference sequence). The DNA of the CDR3 is TGTGCCAGTAGCCCACGCACAGGGGTCGGCAATCAGCCCCAGCATTTT. Protein product: CASSPRTGVGNQPQHF.

The chain links TRBV28 to TRBJ2-7; the D is unclear. The CDR3 loop spans 13 amino acids. Looked up from germline, CDR1 is MDHEN and CDR2 is SYDVKM. Trimming cost V 6 bases and J 6 bases, with 15 bases left between them. CDR3 amino acids: CASRWANWGEQYF. The CDR3 bases are TGTGCCAGCAGGTGGGCTAATTGGGGCGAGCAGTACTTC.

The rearrangement links TRBV19 to TRBJ2-2; D remains unclear. The CDR3 contains 14 residues. V lost 6 bases and J lost 1, with 9 bases in between. Germline assignment: CDR1 LNHDA and CDR2 SQIVND (reference sequence). The CDR3 region is CASRRLGNTGELFF. CDR3 bases: TGTGCCAGTAGAAGGCTCGGGAACACCGGGGAGCTGTTTTTT.

This rearrangement joins TRBV11-3 to TRBJ2-2, with a tentative D call TRBD2 (5 bases). The germline V gene encodes CDR1 SGHNT and CDR2 YENEEA. This CDR3 contains 13 residues. Trimming cost V 2 bases and J 4 bases, with 5 bases left between them. The CDR3 DNA sequence: TGTGCCAGCAGCTTACGGGGCACCGGGGAGCTGTTTTTT. Its translation: CASSLRGTGELFF.

The rearrangement joins TRBV18 to TRBJ2-7; 7 bases line up with TRBD2. The V and J ends lost 3 bases and 5 bases, in that order; junction bases with no gene match: 7. CDR1 and CDR2 (germline): KGHSH, LQKENI. The CDR3 is 14 amino acids. CDR3 DNA: TGTGCCAGCTCACCCCCGACTAGCTACCACGAGCAGTACTTC. This sequence encodes CASSPPTSYHEQYF.

The chain is built from TRBV19 and TRBJ2-7, with D possibly matching TRBD2 (6 bases). Germline V gives CDR1 LNHDA, CDR2 SQIVND (reference sequence). The ends were cut back, 5 bases at V and 0 bases at J, with 11 bases in the middle. This CDR3 is 14 amino acids long. Here the CDR3 reads CASSAMGGSYEQYF. The DNA of the CDR3 is TGTGCCAGTAGTGCGATGGGAGGCTCCTACGAGCAGTACTTC.

This clone was counted between two and nine times. The chain joins TRBV9 to TRBJ1-6, with 9 bases matching TRBD1. Germline values: CDR1 SGDLS, CDR2 YYNGEE. This CDR3 region has 14 residues. V dropped 2 bases and J dropped 10; count of bases not matched to a gene: 4. CDR3 DNA sequence: TGTGCCAGCAGCGTGGGACAGGGTGAATCACCCCTCCACTTT. Its translation is CASSVGQGESPLHF.

The chain links TRBV7-2 to TRBJ2-1; 7 bases agree with TRBD2. V lost 3 bases, J lost 5 bases, and 7 bases stayed unmatched. Germline V gives CDR1 SGHTA, CDR2 FQGNSA. The CDR3 is made up of 15 amino acids. CDR3 DNA: TGTGCCAGCAGCTTTACTAGCGCGGGTAACAATGAGCAGTTCTTC. It translates to CASSFTSAGNNEQFF. Together with reference TRBV7-2 and TRBJ2-1, the CDR3 gives the full variable domain: GAGVSQSPSNKVTEKGKDVELRCDPISGHTALYWYRQSLGQGLEFLIYFQGNSAPDKSGLPSDRFSAERTGGSVSTLTIQRTQQEDSAVYLCASSFTSAGNNEQFFGPGTRLTVL.

V gene TRBV5-6 combines with J gene TRBJ2-5; 11 bases are a match to TRBD1. This CDR3 has 16 amino acids. Germline V gene data show CDR1 as SGHDT and CDR2 as YYEEEE. Losses at the gene ends were 4 bases for V and 2 bases for J; bases not matched to a gene: 7. Here the CDR3 DNA reads TGTGCCAGCAGCGGGGACAGGGGGGGAGGGCAAGAGACCCAGTACTTC. This codes for CASSGDRGGGQETQYF.